This passage covers 20 T cell receptor beta chains from one sample sequenced in a study of breast tumors, draining lymph nodes, adjacent tissues. Using its own MiXCR run on the multiplex PCR reads, TCRdb lists one record per CDR3 protein. The sample carries approximately 300,000 distinct CDR3 sequences, roughly 31% recorded once. The lymph nodes were axillary draining lymph nodes from breast cancer patients. What was sequenced was axillary lymph node tissue. The source is a female donor with breast cancer. Some clones in this sample may be carry-over from other donors' samples.

Remarks on this clonotype: Being one base from a much bigger clone, this may be a read error. This chain links TRBV7-2 with TRBJ2-5; 14 nucleotides line up with TRBD2. Germline trimming cut 5 bases from V and 9 bases from J; bases unmatched to any gene: 14. Looked up from germline, CDR1 is SGHTA and CDR2 is FQGNSA. The CDR3 consists of 17 residues. This chain's CDR3 is CASSPRTSGRSREPQYF. As DNA, the CDR3 is TGTGCCAGCAGCCCCCGGACTAGCGGGAGGAGTCGGGAGCCCCAGTACTTC.

This clonotype was recorded many times. CDR3 residues: CASSLAAVETQYF. For the CDR3, the DNA is TGTGCCAGCAGCTTGGCGGCAGTAGAGACCCAGTACTTC. This chain connects TRBV5-6 to TRBJ2-5; D remains unclear. Germline-derived CDR1 and CDR2 are SGHDT and YYEEEE. CDR3 length: 13 residues. V lost 0 bases to trimming and J lost 4 bases, with 7 bases between them.

This clonotype occurred many times. The rearrangement joins TRBV5-5 to TRBJ2-3; 8 nucleotides line up with TRBD2. The CDR3 sequence is 16 residues long. The trim removed 4 bases at V and 0 bases at J, leaving 7 bases unmatched. The germline V gene encodes CDR1 SGHKS and CDR2 YYEKEE (reference sequence). CDR3 residues: CASSLLASGSTDTQYF. The CDR3 coding sequence is TGTGCCAGCAGCCTCCTGGCTAGCGGGAGCACAGATACGCAGTATTTT.

This chain uses TRBV5-1 with TRBJ1-1; D possibly corresponds to TRBD1 (5 bases). The CDR3 runs 14 residues. Trimming shortened V by 2 bases and J by 4 bases, and 12 bases separated the two germline ends. Germline V gene lookup returns CDR1 SGHRS and CDR2 YFSETQ. CDR3 amino acids: CASSFGGIGTEAFF. For the CDR3, the DNA is TGCGCCAGCAGCTTTGGGGGAATAGGCACTGAAGCTTTCTTT.

This clonotype was observed a handful of times. A much larger clone lies one base from this, so it may be a read error. The DNA is left out, because the CDR3 cannot be placed on it with certainty; the CDR3 is given as TCRdb lists it. Here the CDR3 reads CASSVVAGGSEQSF. The V and J genes are TRBV9 and TRBJ2-7; no DNA check was done on the table's D call, TRBD2. Germline V gene data show CDR1 as SGDLS and CDR2 as YYNGEE. The CDR3 sequence runs 14 residues, both termini included.

This clonotype appeared many times. This chain joins TRBV24-1 and TRBJ2-5; 13 bases align to TRBD2. The CDR3 runs 13 residues. Losses at the gene ends were 10 bases for V and 5 bases for J; bases not matched to a gene: 3. Per germline, CDR1 KGHDR and CDR2 SFDVKD. CDR3 bases: TGTGCCACGGGACTAGCGGGACGGGAGACCCAGTACTTC. It encodes CATGLAGRETQYF.

As for this clonotype: A clone one base away is much larger, so this may be a read error. Since no conserved phenylalanine or tryptophan closes the CDR3, a read error is the likely cause. This chain uses TRBV5-5 with TRBJ2-3, with unresolved D. Germline assignment: CDR1 SGHKS and CDR2 YYEKEE (reference sequence). The CDR3 is 15 residues long. V was shortened by 3 bases and J by 0 bases, with 11 bases between the two germline ends. In DNA, the CDR3 is TGTGCCAGCAGCTCCCATGGAGCTAGCACAGATACGCAGTATCTT. Residues: CASSSHGASTDTQYL.

The sample holds many counts of this clonotype. V and J are TRBV18 and TRBJ1-2; D gene uncertain. V lost 2 bases to trimming and J lost 6 bases, with 4 bases between them. The CDR3 totals 11 residues. Germline values: CDR1 KGHSH, CDR2 LQKENI. CDR3 DNA sequence: TGTGCCAGCTCACCAGGGCATGGCTACACCTTC. Amino acids: CASSPGHGYTF.

This clonotype has more than one count but fewer than ten. The chain uses TRBV6-5 and TRBJ2-4; either TRBD1 or TRBD2 may supply D (5 bases each). Germline V lookup: CDR1 MNHEY, CDR2 SVGAGI. V shed 2 bases and J shed 7 bases, with 9 bases lying between them. The CDR3 covers 13 residues. CDR3 region: CASSYKEGNIQYF. DNA for the CDR3: TGTGCCAGCAGTTACAAAGAGGGGAACATTCAGTACTTC.

This clonotype was recorded at least ten times. The chain is built from TRBV7-8 and TRBJ2-1, with D perhaps TRBD2 (6 bases). From germline, CDR1 is SGHVS and CDR2 FQNEAQ. The CDR3 has 15 residues. The V end was cut by 1 base, the J end by 2 bases, with 9 bases between. The CDR3 spells CASSLVTSTYNEQFF. CDR3 coding DNA: TGTGCCAGCAGCTTAGTAACTAGCACCTACAATGAGCAGTTCTTC. Together with reference TRBV7-8 and TRBJ2-1, the CDR3 gives the full variable domain: GAGVSQSPRYKVAKRGQDVALRCDPISGHVSLFWYQQALGQGPEFLTYFQNEAQLDKSGLPSDRFFAERPEGSVSTLKIQRTQQEDSAVYLCASSLVTSTYNEQFFGPGTRLTVL.

This clonotype was seen at least ten times. The chain carries TRBV13 and TRBJ2-1; TRBD2 agrees at 15 bases. The CDR3 covers 15 residues. The ends lost 5 bases at V and 8 bases at J; junction bases unmatched: 4. Germline lookup yields CDR1 PRHDT and CDR2 FYEKMQ (reference sequence). CDR3 region: CASSHGLAGGDEQFF. In nucleotides, the CDR3 is TGTGCCAGCAGCCACGGACTAGCGGGAGGGGATGAGCAGTTCTTC.

The chain employs TRBV5-1 and TRBJ2-3; 9 positions agree with TRBD2. This CDR3 contains 17 residues. Trimming removed 0 bases from V and 2 bases from J; junction bases left unmatched: 7. Per germline, CDR1 SGHRS and CDR2 YFSETQ. CDR3 DNA: TGCGCCAGCAGCTTGGTTTCTAGCGGGATCAACACAGATACGCAGTATTTT. Its protein product is CASSLVSSGINTDTQYF.

At least ten counts were recorded for this clonotype. The CDR3 DNA follows: TGTGCCAGCAGTGAACTGGGGGGACGGTACAATGAGCAGTTCTTC. Amino acids: CASSELGGRYNEQFF. The J gene is TRBJ2-1, the V gene TRBV2, with D perhaps TRBD2 (6 bases). Trimming pared 2 bases from V and 4 bases from J, leaving 12 bases between. This CDR3 is 15 amino acids long. CDR1 and CDR2 from the germline V gene are SNHLY and FYNNEI.

There are many counts of this clonotype. The rearrangement links TRBV5-6 to TRBJ2-7, with D perhaps TRBD2 (6 bases). There are 12 residues in the CDR3. Between the trimmed V and J ends, which lost 2 bases and 6 bases, there was a span of 9 bases. From germline, CDR1 is SGHDT and CDR2 YYEEEE. The CDR3 protein is CASSFGSGEQYF. The CDR3 DNA reads TGTGCCAGCAGCTTCGGGAGTGGCGAGCAGTACTTC. Supplemented by reference TRBV5-6 and TRBJ2-7, the full variable domain reads DAGVTQSPTHLIKTRGQQVTLRCSPKSGHDTVSWYQQALGQGPQFIFQYYEEEERQRGNFPDRFSGHQFPNYSSELNVNALLLGDSALYLCASSFGSGEQYFGPGTRLTVT.

This clonotype was seen at least ten times. The V call is TRBV4-2, the J call TRBJ1-5, with 9 bases aligning to TRBD1. The CDR3 consists of 16 residues. With 1 base clipped from V and 2 bases from J, the junction kept 3 bases outside the gene matches. Germline V gives CDR1 LGHNA, CDR2 YNFKEQ. CDR3 nucleotides: TGTGCCAGCAGCCAAGGGGACAGGGCGGGCAATCAGCCCCAGCATTTT. Protein product: CASSQGDRAGNQPQHF.

The chain carries TRBV7-9 and TRBJ2-3, with TRBD2 as a possible D gene (7 bases). The CDR3 spans 16 residues. Germline CDR1 SEHNR, CDR2 FQNEAQ (reference sequence). V was shortened by 5 bases and J by 5 bases, with 20 bases between the two germline ends. The chain's CDR3 is CASSTQGFTGGDTQYF. CDR3 nucleotides: TGTGCCAGCAGCACCCAGGGGTTTACGGGAGGAGATACGCAGTATTTT.

This clonotype was observed a handful of times. The CDR3 coding sequence is TGTGCCAGCAGCCACTCAGGGACTAGCGGGAGCGCTGAGACCCAGTACTTC. It encodes CASSHSGTSGSAETQYF. This chain joins TRBV3-1 and TRBJ2-5, with 14 bases that match TRBD2. The CDR3 runs to 17 residues. With V trimmed by 3 bases and J by 5 bases, 8 bases remained unmatched. Germline loops: CDR1 LGHDT, CDR2 YNNKEL (reference sequence).

This clonotype was observed many times. V gene TRBV7-2 combines with J gene TRBJ1-2; D gene uncertain. Germline V gene sequence: CDR1 SGHTA, CDR2 FQGNSA. The CDR3 loop spans 13 amino acids. The V end lost 3 bases, the J end lost 7 bases, and 12 bases lay between the germline ends. The CDR3 region is CASSLRVWGGYTF. The CDR3, as DNA: TGTGCCAGCAGCTTGCGTGTGTGGGGTGGCTACACCTTC.

There are many counts of this clonotype. The chain links TRBV7-2 to TRBJ2-5; D perhaps matches TRBD1 (6 bases). The CDR3 extends over 14 amino acids. V was trimmed by 5 bases and J by 1 base, leaving 11 bases between them. The V gene's germline CDR1 is SGHTA and CDR2 FQGNSA. The chain's CDR3 is CASSKTGIQETQYF. The CDR3 DNA reads TGTGCCAGCAGCAAAACAGGGATCCAAGAGACCCAGTACTTC.

At least ten counts were recorded for this clonotype. V is TRBV2 and J is TRBJ2-5; TRBD1 or TRBD2 may be the D gene (5 bases each). The CDR3 has 15 residues. The V end lost 4 bases, the J end lost 5 bases, and 17 bases lay between the germline ends. The germline CDR1 and CDR2 sequences are SNHLY and FYNNEI. The CDR3 nucleotides read TGTGCCAGCAGTGGAACGGGATTCAAGGGGGAGACCCAGTACTTC. It yields the protein CASSGTGFKGETQYF.